These 15 T cell receptor beta chains were sequenced from one sample in a study of blood T cell repertoires in COVID-19. The method was immunoSEQ multiplex PCR; TCRdb's version includes in-frame clones alone and lacks a portion of them. The table shows over 400,000 clones, with 88% occurring only once. The sequenced sample consisted of PBMCs or T cells enriched from blood (not recorded which). Receptors originate from a woman aged 55 to 70 who had recovered from COVID-19.

V is TRBV4-1 and J is TRBJ2-7; D is perhaps TRBD1 (6 bases). Trimming shortened V by 5 bases and J by 2 bases, and 13 bases separated the two germline ends. CDR1 and CDR2 from the germline V gene are MGHRA and YSYEKL. The CDR3 spans 14 residues. CDR3 amino acids: CASSIRQDPYEQYF. CDR3 nucleotides: TGCGCCAGCAGCATTCGACAGGACCCCTACGAGCAGTACTTC.

The V and J genes are TRBV30 and TRBJ2-3; 7 bases are a match to TRBD2. With V trimmed by 2 bases and J by 5 bases, 7 bases remained unmatched. This CDR3 spans 14 amino acids. Germline V CDR1 and CDR2: GTSNPN, SVGIG (reference sequence). Here the CDR3 DNA reads TGTGCCTGGAGTCTAGGCGGGGGTAAAGATACGCAGTATTTT. It codes for CAWSLGGGKDTQYF.

The chain recombines TRBV5-5 with TRBJ2-5; 8 nucleotides line up with TRBD2. Trimming took 2 bases from V and 2 from J; bases not matched to a gene: 11. This CDR3 spans 17 amino acids. The V gene's germline CDR1 is SGHKS and CDR2 YYEKEE (reference sequence). CDR3 residues: CASSLGASGGRQETQYF. Written as DNA, the CDR3 is TGTGCCAGCAGCTTAGGGGCCAGCGGGGGAAGACAAGAGACCCAGTACTTC.

The chain joins TRBV5-1 to TRBJ2-3, with D maybe TRBD1 (5 bases). V dropped 3 bases and J dropped 1 base, with 12 bases sitting between them. The CDR3 spans 15 residues. Germline assignment: CDR1 SGHRS and CDR2 YFSETQ. CDR3 nucleotides: TGCGCCAGCAGCTCACAACAGGTGCGCACAGATACGCAGTATTTT. Translation: CASSSQQVRTDTQYF.

This clone was picked up one time. The CDR3 is CASSLTGIFGYTF. Here the CDR3 DNA reads TGCGCCAGCTCCTTAACGGGGATCTTTGGCTACACCTTC. The chain uses TRBV5-1 and TRBJ1-2, with D unclear. Germline V gene sequence: CDR1 SGHRS, CDR2 YFSETQ. CDR3 size: 13 residues. V gave up 7 bases and J gave up 7 bases, with 17 bases separating them.

The chain couples TRBV7-8 to TRBJ2-2; no definite D call. CDR1 is SGHVS and CDR2 is FQNEAQ in the germline V gene. V was trimmed by 1 base and J by 4 bases, leaving 7 bases between them. The CDR3 has 14 amino acids. CDR3 protein: CASSLGPLTGELFF. The CDR3, as DNA: TGTGCCAGCAGCTTAGGTCCCCTCACCGGGGAGCTGTTTTTT.

J is TRBJ2-3 and V is TRBV20-1, with D tentatively TRBD1 (5 bases). Germline V gene sequence: CDR1 DFQATT, CDR2 SNEGSKA (reference sequence). The CDR3 sequence is 11 residues long. Trimming removed 3 bases from V and 12 bases from J, with 13 bases in between. In DNA, the CDR3 is TGCAGTGCTAGTCGGCAGGGAAATCAGTATTTT. Amino acid sequence: CSASRQGNQYF.

The V gene is TRBV18, the J gene TRBJ1-6; the D is unclear. The V gene's germline CDR1 is KGHSH and CDR2 LQKENI. V was shortened by 3 bases and J by 6 bases, with 15 bases between the two germline ends. The length of the CDR3 is 16 residues. CDR3 bases: TGTGCCAGCTCACCTCAACGGCAGGTCCCTAATTCACCCCTCCACTTT. Protein sequence: CASSPQRQVPNSPLHF.

The rearrangement uses TRBV7-6 and TRBJ2-5, with D possibly matching TRBD1 (5 bases). Germline V gene data show CDR1 as SGHVS and CDR2 as FNYEAQ. This CDR3 region has 14 residues. V was shortened by 0 bases and J by 7 bases, with 12 bases between the two germline ends. The CDR3 nucleotides are TGTGCCAGCAGCTTAGCCACACAAGGGGTGACCCAGTACTTC. Translation gives CASSLATQGVTQYF.

CDR3 nucleotides: TGTGCCAGCAGCTTAGTAGGAGGTCCGAACACTGAAGCTTTCTTT. Translating gives CASSLVGGPNTEAFF. This chain connects TRBV11-2 to TRBJ1-1; the D is unclear. The germline CDR1 and CDR2 sequences are SGHAT and FQNNGV. The V end lost 1 base, the J end lost 1 base, and 10 bases lay between the germline ends. This CDR3 is built from 15 residues.

Worth noting for this clone: Distinct nucleotide sequences in the sample also encode this CDR3. The chain couples TRBV29-1 to TRBJ1-1, with D perhaps TRBD1 (5 bases). The CDR3 covers 13 residues. Germline CDR1 reads SQVTM; CDR2 reads ANQGSEA. The V gene lost 3 bases and the J gene lost 0 bases, with 8 bases spanning the gap. The CDR3 nucleotides read TGCAGCGTTGAGCAGGGCTTGAACACTGAAGCTTTCTTT. It yields the protein CSVEQGLNTEAFF.

The chain links TRBV4-2 to TRBJ2-1; 11 bases fit TRBD2. The CDR3 has 16 residues. Germline V lookup: CDR1 LGHNA, CDR2 YNFKEQ. V lost 0 bases to trimming and J lost 6 bases; unmatched junction nucleotides: 4. This CDR3 is CASSQDRLAGFNEQFF. The CDR3 nucleotides read TGTGCCAGCAGCCAAGATCGACTAGCGGGGTTCAATGAGCAGTTCTTC.

The genes are TRBV6-5 and TRBJ1-4, with 8 bases aligning to TRBD1. The CDR3 consists of 15 residues. In germline, CDR1 is MNHEY, CDR2 SVGAGI. V lost 0 bases to trimming and J lost 13 bases; unmatched junction nucleotides: 10. CDR3 bases: TGTGCCAGCAGTTACTCGTGGGCAGGGGGCTCGAGACTGTTTTTT. This translates into CASSYSWAGGSRLFF.

This chain links TRBV6-5 with TRBJ2-3, with D tentatively TRBD2 (5 bases). The germline V gene has CDR1 MNHEY and CDR2 SVGAGI. The CDR3 contains 14 residues. V lost 6 bases and J lost 2, with 12 bases in between. The CDR3 here is CASRRASDTDTQYF. In DNA form, the CDR3 reads TGTGCCAGCAGGAGGGCCTCAGACACAGATACGCAGTATTTT.

The J gene is TRBJ1-2, the V gene TRBV5-6; TRBD1 matches at 9 bases. The germline V gene encodes CDR1 SGHDT and CDR2 YYEEEE. This CDR3 contains 16 residues. Trimming removed 0 bases from V and 7 bases from J; junction bases left unmatched: 10. The CDR3 coding sequence is TGTGCCAGCAGCTTGGCATCTCCCGGGACAGGGCTTGGCTACACCTTC. This translates into CASSLASPGTGLGYTF.